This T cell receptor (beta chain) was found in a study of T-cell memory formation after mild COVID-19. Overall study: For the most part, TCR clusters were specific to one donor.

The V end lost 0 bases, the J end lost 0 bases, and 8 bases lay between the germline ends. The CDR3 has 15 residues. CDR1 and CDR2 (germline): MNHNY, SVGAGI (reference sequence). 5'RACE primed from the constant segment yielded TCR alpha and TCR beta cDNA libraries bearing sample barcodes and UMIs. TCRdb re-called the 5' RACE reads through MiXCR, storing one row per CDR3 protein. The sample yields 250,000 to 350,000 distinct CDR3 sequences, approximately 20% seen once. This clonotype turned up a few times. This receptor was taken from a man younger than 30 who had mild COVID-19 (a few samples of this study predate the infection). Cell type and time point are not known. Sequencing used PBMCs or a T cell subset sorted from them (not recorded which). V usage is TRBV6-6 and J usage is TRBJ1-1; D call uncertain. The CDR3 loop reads CASSYSRRMNTEAFF. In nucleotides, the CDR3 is TGTGCCAGCAGTTACTCGAGGAGGATGAACACTGAAGCTTTCTTT.